The T cell receptor beta chain described here comes from a study of T cells in Graves' hyperthyroidism and ophthalmopathy (dated by TCRdb to between 2019 and 2020). A note on the overall study: A discovery cohort of approximately 97 patients, about 40 with Graves' ophthalmopathy and 57 with stable Graves' hyperthyroidism, was used to find distinguishing TCR V-J signatures. Prospective prediction of ophthalmopathy was tested in an independent validation cohort of some 20 hyperthyroidism patients and 17 patients who later progressed to ophthalmopathy. For training and testing, the roughly 93 patients in the discovery cohort were randomly divided in a 7:3 ratio. Thyroid tissue and blood T-cell repertoires from about six Graves' hyperthyroidism patients were also compared in the study. Following sampling, methimazole starting at 30 mg daily was given to hyperthyroidism patients, and high-dose intravenous methylprednisolone was given to ophthalmopathy patients. According to the paper, TCR Vbeta CDR3 sequencing was carried out on 135 peripheral blood samples, which came from about 45 ophthalmopathy, around 74 hyperthyroidism and roughly 17 progressor patients.

The research as a whole found: Ophthalmopathy was separated from stable hyperthyroidism by a 13 V-J signature model, with around 90% sensitivity and around 81% specificity obtained in cross-validation and 80%/75% obtained in testing. Sample size was not statistically predetermined, and investigators were not blinded to group allocation. Most expanded thyroid clonotypes (frequency above 0.001) were also found in blood, which suggests that blood repertoires may mirror thyroid immune responses. In validation, progression to ophthalmopathy was predicted by the model with 70.59% sensitivity and nearly 75% specificity, a median of roughly 6 months before onset.

Of note for this clonotype: Its antigen is still unknown. It has no much larger one-base neighbor in the sample; base qualities were not kept.

Patients with uncontrolled infections, other autoimmune diseases, pregnancy or lactation were excluded. Diagnoses were established on the basis of clinical symptoms, serum thyroxine and TRAb, thyroid ultrasound, and orbital computed tomography. Trizol reagent was used to extract total RNA, and RNA quality was then checked on an Agilent 2100 Bioanalyzer. Via the germline V gene, CDR1 is SGHTA and CDR2 FQGNSA. Germline trimming: 5 bases from V, 0 bases from J; junction bases outside gene matches: 3. The CDR3, from cysteine to phenylalanine, totals 16 residues. Left in the record is the CDR3 DNA by itself, 48 bases read in frame from the first base. TCR beta CDR3 regions were amplified from RNA transcripts. The first round of RT-PCR for the TCR CDR3 was performed with the HTBI primer set and the Qiagen OneStep RT-PCR kit. A second multiplex PCR round built the libraries, followed by size selection and purification. The libraries were sequenced on an Illumina HiSeq2000 using paired-end 100 bp reads. The authors' analysis ran thus. SOAPnuke was used to process the raw data, with reads discarded if the reads contained adapters or uncalled bases, had a mean Phred below 15, or lacked an exact constant-primer or identifier match. COPE v1.2.5 was used to merge the high-quality paired reads, and each unique nucleotide sequence was defined as a clonotype. MiTCR v1.1 was used to align the clonotypes against IMGT TRBV, TRBD and TRBJ reference segments. Only V-J combinations with frequency above 0.0001, covering about 99% of repertoires, were analysed. The TCS score was defined as F50 (clonal expansion) divided by E x V (chaos), with BLOSUM62-based TCRdist calculated between CDR3 peptides within each V-J. Welch's t-statistics and random forest reduced around 520 V-J features to fewer than 15, which were used in a naive Bayes classifier (R e1071). The Morisita-Horn index was used to measure how similar the thyroid and blood repertoires were. TCRdb redid the processing of the public reads, applying fastp at Q25 and MiXCR, and retained in-frame beta chains. All rows with the same CDR3 protein become a single entry with the most common DNA and genes. TCRdb's processing, not the authors' own work, is the source of the V and J calls. The table for this sample lists about 660,000 distinct CDR3 sequences; 45% of them were counted only once. The ten largest clonotypes hold roughly 7.2% of the sample.

This chain is built from TRBV7-2 and TRBJ2-6; TRBD1 aligns with 8 central bases. The sample was peripheral blood or thyroid tissue (not recorded which). The receptor was isolated from an adult man with Graves' disease, either hyperthyroidism or ophthalmopathy (not recorded which). The CDR3: CASSGTGHSGANVLTF. The nucleotides are TGTGCCAGCAGCGGGACAGGACACTCTGGGGCCAACGTCCTGACTTTC.